This record looks at one T cell receptor (beta chain) sequence and its context. Clones were sequenced by immunoSEQ multiplex PCR, and TCRdb holds only the in-frame ones, with some missing. Among 90,000 to 150,000 clones, around 85% were seen once, and the ten largest hold approximately 8.5%. This record comes from a study of T cell responses to AZD1222 COVID-19 vaccine. Germline V CDR1 and CDR2: SGHAT, FQDESV (reference sequence). The CDR3 contains 14 residues. The ends lost 1 base at V and 2 bases at J; junction bases unmatched: 1. The chain carries TRBV11-1 and TRBJ2-7, with 8 bases fitting TRBD1. This receptor was obtained from an adult in good health. The sequencing here drew on peripheral blood, taken on day 0 of AZD1222 vaccination. CDR3 region: CASSLEDRAYEQYF. For the CDR3, the DNA is TGTGCCAGCAGCTTAGAGGACAGGGCCTACGAGCAGTACTTC.